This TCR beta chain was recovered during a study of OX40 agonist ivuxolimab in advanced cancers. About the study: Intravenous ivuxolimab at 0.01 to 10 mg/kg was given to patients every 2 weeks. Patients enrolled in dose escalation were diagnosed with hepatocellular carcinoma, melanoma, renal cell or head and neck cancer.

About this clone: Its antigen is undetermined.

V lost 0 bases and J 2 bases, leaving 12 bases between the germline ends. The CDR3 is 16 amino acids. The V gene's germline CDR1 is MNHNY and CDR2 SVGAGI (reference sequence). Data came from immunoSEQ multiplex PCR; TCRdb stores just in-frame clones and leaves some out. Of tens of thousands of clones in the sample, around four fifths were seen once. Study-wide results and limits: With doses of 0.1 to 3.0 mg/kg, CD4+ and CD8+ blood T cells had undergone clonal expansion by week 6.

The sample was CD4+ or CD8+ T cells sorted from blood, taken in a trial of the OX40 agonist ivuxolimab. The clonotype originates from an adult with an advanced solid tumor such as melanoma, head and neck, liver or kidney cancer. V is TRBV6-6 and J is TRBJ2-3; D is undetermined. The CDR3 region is CASSYSSRITTDTQYF. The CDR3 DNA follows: TGTGCCAGCAGTTACTCGAGTAGGATAACCACAGATACGCAGTATTTT.